Listed here is a single T cell receptor (beta chain). Antigen specificity is unknown. TCRdb independently ran MiXCR on the 5' RACE reads; one entry per CDR3 protein. The data contain 50,000 to 75,000 distinct CDR3 sequences, 3.5% to 4.5% of them singletons. From 2 million PBMCs stored at -80 C, the unsorted libraries were generated. The data were taken from a study of neurological immune-mediated disorders. Regarding the study as a whole: The highest TCR clonal expansion occurred in HTLV-1-associated myelopathy; multiple sclerosis fell below healthy controls. Repertoires from 18 of 34 multiple sclerosis patients grouped phylogenetically into a related-CDR3 cluster, suggesting a possible signature. The absence of any CDR3 amino acid sequence shared by expanded clones across subjects suggests that repertoires were private in all groups.

Source material: PBMCs. The TCR originated in a man aged 50-59 years with multiple sclerosis.

Written as DNA, the CDR3 is TGTGCCAGCAGTCGTAGATCAGGGTCTCGGGGTTACCAGCCCCAGCATTTT. It encodes CASSRRSGSRGYQPQHF. The gene calls are TRBV6-2 or TRBV6-3 and TRBJ1-5, with D perhaps TRBD1 (5 bases). Germline CDR1 is MNHEY and CDR2 is SVGEGT. The CDR3 has 17 residues. The V end was cut by 5 bases, the J end by 7 bases, with 24 bases between.